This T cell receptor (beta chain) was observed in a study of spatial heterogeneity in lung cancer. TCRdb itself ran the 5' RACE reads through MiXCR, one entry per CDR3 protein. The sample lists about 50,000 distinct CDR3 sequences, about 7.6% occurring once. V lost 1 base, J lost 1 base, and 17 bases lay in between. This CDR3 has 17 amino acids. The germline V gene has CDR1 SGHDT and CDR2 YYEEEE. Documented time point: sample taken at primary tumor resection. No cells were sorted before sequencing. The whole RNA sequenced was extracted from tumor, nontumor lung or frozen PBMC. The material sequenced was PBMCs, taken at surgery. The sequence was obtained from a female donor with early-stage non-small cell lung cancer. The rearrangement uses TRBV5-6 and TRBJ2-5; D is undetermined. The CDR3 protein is CASSLYSSRFGQETQYF. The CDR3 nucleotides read TGTGCCAGCAGCTTGTATTCCTCCAGGTTCGGCCAAGAGACCCAGTACTTC.